The 15 T cell receptor beta chains in this list originate from one sample, sequenced in a study of CD8 T cells in Susac syndrome (dated by TCRdb to the late 2010s). Libraries were made using the immunoSEQ multiplex PCR assay. RNA was extracted using the RNeasy kit, and roughly 0.45 to 1 microgram was reverse transcribed with random hexamers. TCRdb reanalyzed the raw reads on its own, using fastp at Q25 for trimming and MiXCR for clone calling, and kept in-frame beta chains. Rows are unified per CDR3 protein, each entry keeping the most common DNA and genes. Across this sample there are about 120,000 distinct CDR3 sequences, with about 95% seen only once. Roughly 0.098% of the sample lies in the top ten. Specimen: CD4+ T cells from PBMCs. These receptors were collected from a human donor in good health.

This sequence joins TRBV6-1 and TRBJ1-5; tentatively, D is TRBD1 (6 bases). Germline loops: CDR1 MNHNS, CDR2 SASEGT. Trimming removed 5 bases at V and 11 bases at J, with 19 bases between. There are 14 residues in the CDR3. CDR3 residues: CASSSAGLRQAQHF. CDR3 coding DNA: TGTGCCAGCAGTTCGGCCGGACTACGACAGGCCCAGCATTTT.

CDR3: CASSLSWARYEQYF. In DNA, the CDR3 is TGTGCCAGCAGCCTTTCTTGGGCCCGCTACGAGCAGTACTTC. V gene TRBV11-2 combines with J gene TRBJ2-7; D is unclear. The V gene lost 5 bases and the J gene lost 3 bases, with 14 bases spanning the gap. This CDR3 contains 14 residues. CDR1 and CDR2 from the germline V gene are SGHAT and FQNNGV. The variable domain in full, with the rest retrieved from reference TRBV11-2 and TRBJ2-7, is EAGVAQSPRYKIIEKRQSVAFWCNPISGHATLYWYQQILGQGPKLLIQFQNNGVVDDSQLPKDRFSAERLKGVDSTLKIQPAKLEDSAVYLCASSLSWARYEQYFGPGTRLTVT.

The chain links TRBV9 to TRBJ2-1, with a tentative D call TRBD2 (5 bases). Germline V CDR1 and CDR2: SGDLS, YYNGEE. V lost 1 base and J 7 bases, leaving 24 bases between the germline ends. The CDR3 consists of 18 residues. In nucleotides, the CDR3 is TGTGCCAGCAGCGTAATGACCCTCGATCCGGGGAGAGGGAATGAGCAGTTCTTC. Translated: CASSVMTLDPGRGNEQFF.

The chain employs TRBV27 and TRBJ2-3, with D perhaps matching TRBD1 or TRBD2 (5 bases each). CDR1 and CDR2 (germline): MNHEY, SMNVEV (reference sequence). Trimming stripped 2 bases from V and 10 bases from J, with 16 bases between. The CDR3 totals 14 residues. The CDR3 bases are TGTGCCAGCAGTTTAGAGGTTCGGGGCCTAGCGCAGTATTTT. It codes for CASSLEVRGLAQYF.

The V and J genes are TRBV30 and TRBJ2-7; the D gene is possibly TRBD2 (6 bases). The CDR3 spans 14 residues. Germline V gene data show CDR1 as GTSNPN and CDR2 as SVGIG (reference sequence). The ends were cut back, 5 bases at V and 3 bases at J, with 17 bases in the middle. The CDR3 DNA reads TGTGCCTGGGGGGCGGGATTTCAGATCTACGAGCAGTACTTC. Translation gives CAWGAGFQIYEQYF.

J is TRBJ2-3 and V is TRBV5-1; 8 bases fit TRBD2. J lost 0 bases, V lost 3 bases, and 9 bases had no gene match. The CDR3 length is 17 residues. Germline CDR1 reads SGHRS; CDR2 reads YFSETQ. In DNA, the CDR3 is TGCGCCAGCAGCTCTCTACCAGCGGGAGATAGCACAGATACGCAGTATTTT. It translates to CASSSLPAGDSTDTQYF.

The chain has TRBV5-1 and TRBJ2-7; D may be TRBD1 or TRBD2 (5 bases each). Trimming shortened V by 5 bases and J by 6 bases, and 15 bases separated the two germline ends. The germline V gene encodes CDR1 SGHRS and CDR2 YFSETQ. CDR3 length: 13 residues. The CDR3 protein is CASSRDPVSEQYF. The CDR3 nucleotides are TGCGCCAGCAGTAGGGACCCGGTCTCCGAGCAGTACTTC. Full variable domain (rest looked up from reference TRBV5-1 and TRBJ2-7): KAGVTQTPRYLIKTRGQQVTLSCSPISGHRSVSWYQQTPGQGLQFLFEYFSETQRNKGNFPGRFSGRQFSNSRSEMNVSTLELGDSALYLCASSRDPVSEQYFGPGTRLTVT.

V gene TRBV28 combines with J gene TRBJ1-6; the D is unclear. V shed 4 bases and J shed 0 bases, with 4 bases lying between them. The CDR3 has 14 amino acids. CDR1 is MDHEN, CDR2 SYDVKM, per germline. The CDR3 region is CASSSSSYNSPLHF. CDR3 nucleotide sequence: TGTGCCAGCAGTTCAAGCTCCTATAATTCACCCCTCCACTTT.

In this sample, this clonotype turned up a few times. This chain joins TRBV5-1 and TRBJ1-6; unclear D gene. The germline V gene has CDR1 SGHRS and CDR2 YFSETQ. CDR3 length equals 12 residues. Trimming took 4 bases from V and 5 from J, leaving 4 bases between them. The CDR3: CASSLDNSPLHF. The CDR3 DNA sequence: TGCGCCAGCAGCCTTGATAATTCACCCCTCCACTTT.

The chain is built from TRBV5-1 and TRBJ2-6, with D perhaps TRBD1 (6 bases). V gave up 4 bases and J gave up 1 base, with 9 bases separating them. Germline CDR1 and CDR2: SGHRS and YFSETQ. The CDR3 length is 15 residues. The CDR3 sequence: CASSVQGSGANVLTF. As DNA, the CDR3 is TGCGCCAGCAGCGTACAGGGATCTGGGGCCAACGTCCTGACTTTC.

This chain connects TRBV6-2 or TRBV6-3 to TRBJ1-1; 9 bases are a match to TRBD1. V lost 6 bases and J lost 1; bases outside the gene matches: 9. The CDR3 has 16 residues. The germline gives CDR1 MNHEY, CDR2 SVGEGT. In DNA form, the CDR3 reads TGTGCCAGCAGATTGGACAGGGGAAACCCGAACACTGAAGCTTTCTTT. Its protein product is CASRLDRGNPNTEAFF.

The V call is TRBV20-1, the J call TRBJ2-1; either TRBD1 or TRBD2 may supply D (5 bases each). The length of the CDR3 is 14 residues. Germline loops: CDR1 DFQATT, CDR2 SNEGSKA (reference sequence). Trimming took 5 bases from V and 5 from J, leaving 16 bases between them. CDR3 in DNA: TGCAGTGCTTTCCGGGACGGAGGAGACAATGAGCAGTTCTTC. This sequence encodes CSAFRDGGDNEQFF.

The J gene is TRBJ2-7, the V gene TRBV24-1; D not resolved. Germline-derived CDR1 and CDR2 are KGHDR and SFDVKD. V lost 2 bases and J 3 bases, leaving 13 bases between the germline ends. CDR3 size: 15 residues. The CDR3 protein is CATSDSGESGYEQYF. The CDR3 bases are TGTGCCACCAGTGATTCCGGCGAGTCGGGCTACGAGCAGTACTTC.

V and J are TRBV12-3 or TRBV12-4 and TRBJ2-2; 8 nucleotides line up with TRBD2. The CDR3 loop spans 16 amino acids. V dropped 6 bases and J dropped 4; count of bases not matched to a gene: 10. The CDR3 loop is CASSSPGGGRTGELFF. The DNA for the CDR3 is TGTGCCAGCAGCTCTCCCGGCGGGGGGCGCACCGGGGAGCTGTTTTTT.

The chain employs TRBV6-5 and TRBJ2-2; D is ambiguous. The V end lost 8 bases, the J end lost 5 bases, and 9 bases lay between the germline ends. The germline V gene encodes CDR1 MNHEY and CDR2 SVGAGI. The CDR3 has 12 amino acids. The CDR3 loop is CASRTVTGELFF. The CDR3 DNA reads TGTGCCAGCCGCACAGTGACCGGGGAGCTGTTTTTT.